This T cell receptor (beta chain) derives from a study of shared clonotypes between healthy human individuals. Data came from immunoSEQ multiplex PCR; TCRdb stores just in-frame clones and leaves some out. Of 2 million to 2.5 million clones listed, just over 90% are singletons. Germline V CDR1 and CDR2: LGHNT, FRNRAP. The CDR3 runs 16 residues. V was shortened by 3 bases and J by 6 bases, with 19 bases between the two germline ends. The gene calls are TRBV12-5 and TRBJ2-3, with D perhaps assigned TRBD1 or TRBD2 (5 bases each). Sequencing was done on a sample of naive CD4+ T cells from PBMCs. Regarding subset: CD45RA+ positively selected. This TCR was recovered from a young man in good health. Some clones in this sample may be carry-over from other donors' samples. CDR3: CASGFGATSVIDTQYF. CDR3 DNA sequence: TGTGCTAGTGGTTTCGGGGCCACAAGTGTGATTGATACGCAGTATTTT.